Described below is a single T cell receptor (beta chain) sequence and its context. Per the original data handling: It was from reference gene primer amplification that nucleated cell counts were estimated. The table came from immunoSEQ multiplex PCR; TCRdb's copy has only in-frame clones and leaves some out. V and J calls and clone size are copied from that table; D and trimming were computed from the DNA. The sample includes 240,000 or so clones, around 89% seen only once; the top ten take approximately 0.9%. This specimen comes from a study of blood T cell repertoires in COVID-19. Study-level background: The United States, Italy and Spain supplied acute and convalescent COVID-19 samples.

Which cohort a participant joined came from the clinical history participants gave. No more than 2 weeks before study entry, exposed participants had met a case of COVID-19. This CDR3 region has 16 residues. With 2 bases removed from V and 0 bases from J, the gap between germline ends came to 10 bases. Germline values: CDR1 KGHSH, CDR2 LQKENI. V is TRBV18 and J is TRBJ2-2; D is unclear. Sequenced material: PBMCs or T cells enriched from blood (not recorded which). The clonotype comes from a man aged 45 to 65 who had been exposed to COVID-19. Here the CDR3 reads CASSPRQAPNTGELFF. The CDR3, as DNA: TGTGCCAGCTCACCAAGGCAGGCCCCGAACACCGGGGAGCTGTTTTTT.